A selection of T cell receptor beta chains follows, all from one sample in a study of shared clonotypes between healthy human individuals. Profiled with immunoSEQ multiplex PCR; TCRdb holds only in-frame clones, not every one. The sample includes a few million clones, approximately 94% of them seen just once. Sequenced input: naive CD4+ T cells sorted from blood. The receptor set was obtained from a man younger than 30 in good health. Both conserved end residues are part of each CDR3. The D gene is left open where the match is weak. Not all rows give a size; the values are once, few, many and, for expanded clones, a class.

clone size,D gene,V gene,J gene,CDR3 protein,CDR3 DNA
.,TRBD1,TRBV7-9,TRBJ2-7,CASSPGQGDTYEQYF,TGTGCCAGCAGCCCTGGACAGGGCGATACCTACGAGCAGTACTTC
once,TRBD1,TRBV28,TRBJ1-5,CASTQRQGRGNQPQHF,TGTGCCAGCACCCAAAGACAGGGAAGGGGCAATCAGCCCCAGCATTTT
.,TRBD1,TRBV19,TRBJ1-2,CASSTRQGASDYGYTF,TGTGCCAGTAGTACAAGACAGGGGGCCTCCGACTATGGCTACACCTTC
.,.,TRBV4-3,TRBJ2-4,CASSAGALTNIQYF,TGCGCCAGCAGCGCAGGGGCGCTGACAAACATTCAGTACTTC
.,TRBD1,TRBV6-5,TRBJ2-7,CASGRGSYEQYF,TGTGCCAGCGGCAGGGGGTCTTACGAGCAGTACTTC
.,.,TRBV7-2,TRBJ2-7,CASSVQVGEQYF,TGTGCCAGCAGCGTGCAAGTCGGCGAGCAGTACTTC
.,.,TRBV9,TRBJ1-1,CASSVDPLNTEAFF,TGTGCCAGCAGCGTAGACCCCCTGAACACTGAAGCTTTCTTT
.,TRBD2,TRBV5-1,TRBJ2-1,CASSRTSGREQFF,TGCGCCAGCAGCCGAACTAGCGGGAGGGAGCAGTTCTTC
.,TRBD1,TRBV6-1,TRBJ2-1,CASREGQGEYNEQFF,TGTGCCAGCAGGGAGGGACAGGGCGAATACAATGAGCAGTTCTTC
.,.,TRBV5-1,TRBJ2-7,CASSLAGVYNEQYF,TGCGCCAGCAGCTTGGCGGGAGTATATAACGAGCAGTACTTC
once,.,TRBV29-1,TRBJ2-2,CSVGRAGELFF,TGCAGCGTGGGGAGAGCCGGGGAGCTGTTTTTT
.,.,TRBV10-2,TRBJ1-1,CASSPGRANTEAFF,TGCGCCAGCAGCCCAGGACGGGCGAACACTGAAGCTTTCTTT
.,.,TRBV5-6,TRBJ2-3,CASSFLLGAEPTDTQYF,TGTGCCAGCAGCTTCCTTCTGGGGGCGGAGCCCACAGATACGCAGTATTTT
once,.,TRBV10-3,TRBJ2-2,CAISERATLNTGELFF,TGTGCCATCAGTGAGAGAGCAACTTTGAACACCGGGGAGCTGTTTTTT
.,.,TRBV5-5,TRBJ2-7,CASSLESGSVYEQYF,TGTGCCAGCAGCTTGGAGTCAGGTTCTGTCTACGAGCAGTACTTC
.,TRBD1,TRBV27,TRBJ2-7,CASSLRQGATYEQYF,TGTGCCAGCAGTCTTAGACAGGGGGCCACCTACGAGCAGTACTTC
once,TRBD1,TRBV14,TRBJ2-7,CASSRPGQGIWEQYF,TGTGCCAGCAGCCGCCCGGGACAGGGAATTTGGGAGCAGTACTTC
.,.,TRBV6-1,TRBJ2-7,CASSARRDSYEQYF,TGTGCCAGCAGTGCCCGTAGGGACTCCTACGAGCAGTACTTC
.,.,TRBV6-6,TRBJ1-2,CASSSRGDGDGYTF,TGTGCCAGCAGTTCACGGGGAGACGGCGATGGCTACACCTTC
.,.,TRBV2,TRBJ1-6,CASSEGGRGKGGSPLHF,TGTGCCAGCAGTGAAGGGGGCAGGGGAAAAGGCGGATCACCCCTCCACTTT
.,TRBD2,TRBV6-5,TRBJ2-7,CASSGTSGSPREQYF,TGTGCCAGCAGCGGAACCAGCGGGAGTCCCCGCGAGCAGTACTTC
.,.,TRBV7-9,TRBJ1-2,CASSLVPGGGIYGYTF,TGTGCCAGCAGCTTAGTCCCGGGAGGGGGTATCTATGGCTACACCTTC
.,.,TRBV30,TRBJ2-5,CAWALPGGMETQYF,TGTGCCTGGGCGTTGCCGGGGGGCATGGAGACCCAGTACTTC
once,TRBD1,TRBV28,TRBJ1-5,CASSSGQMSNQPQHF,TGTGCCAGCAGTTCGGGACAGATGAGCAATCAGCCCCAGCATTTT
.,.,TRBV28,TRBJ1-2,CASSIEGEGNYGYTF,TGTGCCAGCAGTATTGAAGGGGAGGGGAACTATGGCTACACCTTC
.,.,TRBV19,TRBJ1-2,CASTLDRNYGYTF,TGTGCCAGTACCCTCGACAGGAACTATGGCTACACCTTC
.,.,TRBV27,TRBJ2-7,CASYPGAPYEQYF,TGTGCCAGCTACCCGGGGGCCCCCTACGAGCAGTACTTC
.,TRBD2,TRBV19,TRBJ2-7,CATWRLAGGSCEQYF,TGTGCCACCTGGAGGCTAGCGGGGGGATCGTGCGAGCAGTACTTC
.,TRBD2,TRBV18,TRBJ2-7,CASSPPRGADEQYF,TGTGCCAGCTCACCACCGCGGGGGGCAGACGAGCAGTACTTC
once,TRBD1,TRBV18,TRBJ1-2,CASSPVPGGADYGYTF,TGTGCCAGCTCACCGGTCCCAGGGGGCGCAGACTATGGCTACACCTTC
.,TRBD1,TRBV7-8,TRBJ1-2,CASSLGQGNYGYTF,TGTGCCAGCAGCTTAGGACAGGGCAACTATGGCTACACCTTC
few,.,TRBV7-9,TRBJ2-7,CASSYGVGPGEQYF,TGTGCCAGCAGCTACGGGGTAGGGCCGGGGGAGCAGTACTTC
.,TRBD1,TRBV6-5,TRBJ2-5,CASRATGVETQYF,TGTGCCAGCAGGGCGACAGGGGTGGAGACCCAGTACTTC
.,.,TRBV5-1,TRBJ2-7,CASSLDSVLSEQYF,TGCGCCAGCAGCTTGGATAGCGTACTCTCCGAGCAGTACTTC
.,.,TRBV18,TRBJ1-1,CASSPGLRQGITEAFF,TGTGCCAGCTCACCAGGTTTACGGCAGGGGATCACTGAAGCTTTCTTT
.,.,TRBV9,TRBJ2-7,CASSVEVAEEPHEQYF,TGTGCCAGCAGCGTAGAGGTAGCGGAAGAACCCCACGAGCAGTACTTC
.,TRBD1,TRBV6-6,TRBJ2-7,CASSLGQGAAYEQYF,TGTGCCAGCAGTTTGGGGCAGGGGGCTGCCTACGAGCAGTACTTC
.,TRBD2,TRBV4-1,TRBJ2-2,CASSRERASGNTGELFF,TGCGCCAGCAGCCGGGAACGGGCTAGCGGGAACACCGGGGAGCTGTTTTTT
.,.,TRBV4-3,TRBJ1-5,CTSSQEVSNQPQHF,TGCACCAGCAGCCAAGAAGTCAGCAATCAGCCCCAGCATTTT
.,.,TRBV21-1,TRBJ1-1,CANGVQVNNTEAFF,TGTGCCAACGGGGTCCAGGTGAACAACACTGAAGCTTTCTTT
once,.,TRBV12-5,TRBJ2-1,CASGLSSGPSSYNEQFF,TGTGCTAGTGGTTTGTCCTCCGGGCCTAGCTCCTACAATGAGCAGTTCTTC
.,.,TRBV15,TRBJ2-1,CATSRSGSYNEQFF,TGTGCCACCAGCAGATCGGGGTCCTACAATGAGCAGTTCTTC
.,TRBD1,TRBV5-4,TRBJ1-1,CASSRKGQGSDTEAFF,TGTGCCAGCAGCCGAAAGGGACAGGGGTCTGACACTGAAGCTTTCTTT
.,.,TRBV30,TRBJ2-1,CAWSLGTSYNEQFF,TGTGCCTGGAGTTTGGGAACGTCCTACAATGAGCAGTTCTTC
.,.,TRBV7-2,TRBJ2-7,CASSYGGAETTYEQYF,TGTGCCAGCAGCTACGGAGGCGCGGAGACGACCTACGAGCAGTACTTC
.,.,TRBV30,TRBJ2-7,CAWSREMAGEQYF,TGTGCCTGGAGTCGTGAGATGGCAGGCGAGCAGTACTTC
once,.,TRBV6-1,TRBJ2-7,CASSDAETIQYEQYF,TGTGCCAGCAGTGACGCGGAGACGATACAGTACGAGCAGTACTTC
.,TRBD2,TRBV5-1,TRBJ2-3,CASSLKSKTSGLADTQYF,TGCGCCAGCAGCTTAAAATCCAAGACTAGCGGGTTGGCAGATACGCAGTATTTT
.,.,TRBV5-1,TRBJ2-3,CASSGEAGTDTQYF,TGCGCCAGCAGCGGGGAGGCAGGCACAGATACGCAGTATTTT
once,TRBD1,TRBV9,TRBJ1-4,CASSAGVQGGESYNEKLFF,TGTGCCAGCAGCGCCGGAGTCCAGGGGGGTGAGAGTTATAATGAAAAACTGTTTTTT
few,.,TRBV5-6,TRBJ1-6,CASSSGNGRVSSPLHF,TGTGCCAGCAGCTCGGGCAATGGGAGGGTTAGTTCACCCCTCCACTTT
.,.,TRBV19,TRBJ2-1,CASSGSYNEQFF,TGTGCCAGTAGCGGCTCCTACAATGAGCAGTTCTTC
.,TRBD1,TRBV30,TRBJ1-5,CAWSTKQGVGNQPQHF,TGTGCCTGGAGTACCAAACAGGGGGTAGGCAATCAGCCCCAGCATTTT
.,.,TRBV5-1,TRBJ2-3,CASSLARTGSTDTQYF,TGCGCCAGCAGCTTGGCGAGAACAGGGTCCACAGATACGCAGTATTTT
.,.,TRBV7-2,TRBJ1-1,CASSHRTNEAFF,TGTGCCAGCAGCCACCGGACTAATGAAGCTTTCTTT
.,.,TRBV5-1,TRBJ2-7,CASSSYSTDGKQYF,TGCGCCAGCAGCTCCTATTCGACTGACGGTAAGCAGTACTTC
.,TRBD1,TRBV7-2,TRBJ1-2,CASSFTGDQSYGYTF,TGTGCCAGCAGCTTCACAGGGGACCAAAGCTATGGCTACACCTTC